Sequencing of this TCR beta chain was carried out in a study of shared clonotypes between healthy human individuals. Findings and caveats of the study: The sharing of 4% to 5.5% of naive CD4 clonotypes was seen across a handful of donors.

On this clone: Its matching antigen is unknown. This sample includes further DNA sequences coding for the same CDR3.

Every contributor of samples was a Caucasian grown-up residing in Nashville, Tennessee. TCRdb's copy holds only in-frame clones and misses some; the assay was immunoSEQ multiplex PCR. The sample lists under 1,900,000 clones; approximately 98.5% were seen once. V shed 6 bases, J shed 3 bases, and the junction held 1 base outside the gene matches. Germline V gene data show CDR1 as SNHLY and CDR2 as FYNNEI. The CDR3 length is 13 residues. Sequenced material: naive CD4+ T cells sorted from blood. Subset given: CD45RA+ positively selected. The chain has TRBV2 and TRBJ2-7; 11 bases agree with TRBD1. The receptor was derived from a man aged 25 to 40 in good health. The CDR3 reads CASRGTGGYEQYF. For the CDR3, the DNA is TGTGCCAGCAGAGGGACAGGGGGCTACGAGCAGTACTTC.